Below, 11 T cell receptor beta chains from the same sample are listed, as sequenced in a study of identical twins. TCRdb reanalysed the 5' RACE reads using MiXCR and keeps one entry per CDR3 protein. The sample holds under 1 million distinct CDR3 sequences, approximately 13% seen once. These data were likewise used in another study, on yellow fever vaccine responses in identical twins.

Specimen: PBMCs. These TCRs come from a young woman in good health.

This clonotype was detected once. The rearrangement uses TRBV7-6 and TRBJ2-1; TRBD2 matches 13 bases. There are 18 residues in the CDR3. Germline V CDR1 and CDR2: SGHVS, FNYEAQ. The trim removed 2 bases at V and 2 bases at J, leaving 6 bases unmatched. The CDR3 coding sequence is TGTGCCAGCAGCTTACTCCGGACTAGCGGGAGCACCTACAATGAGCAGTTCTTC. Its translation: CASSLLRTSGSTYNEQFF.

V and J are TRBV10-3 and TRBJ1-1; no firm D call. Germline CDR1 ENHRY, CDR2 SYGVKD. The CDR3 totals 12 residues. Trimming took 7 bases from V and 1 from J, leaving 7 bases between them. Here the CDR3 reads CAIKQPNTEAFF. CDR3 coding DNA: TGTGCCATCAAACAACCGAACACTGAAGCTTTCTTT.

The chain uses TRBV10-2 and TRBJ2-1; D tentatively fits TRBD1 or TRBD2 (5 bases each). The CDR3 is 16 residues long. Germline CDR1 and CDR2: WSHSY and SAAADI. Trimming pared 6 bases from V and 0 bases from J, leaving 15 bases between. CDR3 loop: CASSRGDGSSYNEQFF. The CDR3, as DNA: TGCGCCAGCAGCCGAGGGGACGGTAGCTCCTACAATGAGCAGTTCTTC.

This clonotype came up many times. The gene calls are TRBV29-1 and TRBJ1-1; 10 bases are shared with TRBD1. The CDR3 is made up of 13 amino acids. The V gene end was trimmed by 7 bases and the J gene end by 6 bases; junction bases not matched to a gene: 8. Germline CDR1 and CDR2: SQVTM and ANQGSEA. CDR3 sequence reads: CSGGGQGRSEAFF. CDR3 DNA: TGCAGCGGGGGGGGACAGGGGAGGTCTGAAGCTTTCTTT.

This clonotype was recorded many times. The gene calls are TRBV6-1 and TRBJ1-1, with TRBD1 identical over 7 bases. CDR1 is MNHNS and CDR2 is SASEGT in the germline V gene. The V segment lost 7 bases and the J segment 0 bases; nucleotides outside the gene matches: 5. The CDR3 runs to 14 residues. The CDR3, as DNA: TGTGCCAGCAACCTAGGGGGCATGAACACTGAAGCTTTCTTT. This gives the protein CASNLGGMNTEAFF.

The chain carries TRBV27 and TRBJ2-7, with 7 bases fitting TRBD2. The CDR3 totals 15 residues. V dropped 5 bases and J dropped 2; count of bases not matched to a gene: 9. In germline, CDR1 is MNHEY, CDR2 SMNVEV (reference sequence). The CDR3 DNA follows: TGTGCCAGCAGTACAAAAAGCGGGAACCCCTACGAGCAGTACTTC. It codes for CASSTKSGNPYEQYF.

This sequence joins TRBV20-1 and TRBJ1-2; the match to TRBD1 covers 7 bases. After removal of 0 bases from V and 7 bases from J, the junction contained 8 bases not matched to a gene. Germline values: CDR1 DFQATT, CDR2 SNEGSKA (reference sequence). This CDR3 contains 14 residues. CDR3 sequence (DNA): TGCAGTGCTAGAGATCCCGGGACAGCACTTGGCTACACCTTC. Translated, it gives CSARDPGTALGYTF.

The rearrangement joins TRBV28 to TRBJ2-3; 7 bases fit TRBD2. Germline assignment: CDR1 MDHEN and CDR2 SYDVKM. V was clipped by 6 bases and J by 5 bases; unmatched bases: 8. There are 14 residues in the CDR3. CDR3 nucleotides: TGTGCCAGCAGCCTTGATGGGAGGGAAGATACGCAGTATTTT. This sequence encodes CASSLDGREDTQYF.

This clonotype was found many times. The rearrangement uses TRBV3-1 and TRBJ2-7, with TRBD1 matching over 7 bases. Trimming removed 0 bases from V and 12 bases from J; junction bases left unmatched: 11. Germline V gene sequence: CDR1 LGHDT, CDR2 YNNKEL (reference sequence). This CDR3 region has 14 residues. The CDR3 reads CASSQDGKQGRLYF. CDR3 sequence (DNA): TGTGCCAGCAGCCAAGATGGGAAACAGGGGCGGCTGTACTTC.

This chain connects TRBV15 to TRBJ2-7, with 10 bases fitting TRBD1. CDR1 and CDR2 (germline): LNHNV, YYDKDF (reference sequence). This CDR3 is 15 amino acids long. V lost 0 bases, J lost 3 bases, and 2 bases stayed unmatched. CDR3 residues: CATSRDGTGVYEQYF. In DNA form, the CDR3 reads TGTGCCACCAGCAGAGATGGGACAGGGGTCTACGAGCAGTACTTC.

J is TRBJ2-7 and V is TRBV7-8; TRBD1 aligns across 8 bases. The CDR3 sequence is 15 residues long. J gave up 0 bases and V 5 bases, and 6 bases lay outside the gene matches. Germline values: CDR1 SGHVS, CDR2 FQNEAQ. The CDR3 region has the DNA TGTGCCAGCAGCCGAGCGCAGGGGGCCTCCTACGAGCAGTACTTC. Amino acids: CASSRAQGASYEQYF.